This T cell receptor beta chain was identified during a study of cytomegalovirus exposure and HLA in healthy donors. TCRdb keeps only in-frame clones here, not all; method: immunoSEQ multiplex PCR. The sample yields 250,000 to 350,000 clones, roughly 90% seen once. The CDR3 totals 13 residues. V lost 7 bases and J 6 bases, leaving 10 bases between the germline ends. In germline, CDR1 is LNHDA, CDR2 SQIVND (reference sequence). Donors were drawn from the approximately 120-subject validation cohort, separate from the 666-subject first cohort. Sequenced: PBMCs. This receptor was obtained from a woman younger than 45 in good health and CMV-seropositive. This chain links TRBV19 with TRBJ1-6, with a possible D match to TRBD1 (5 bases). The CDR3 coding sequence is TGTGCCAGTATGTGGGGGGGTAATTCACCCCTCCACTTT. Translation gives CASMWGGNSPLHF.